This TCR beta chain was recorded in a study of cytomegalovirus exposure and HLA in healthy donors. The PCR ran on 60 Vbeta and 13 Jbeta primers. The table came from immunoSEQ multiplex PCR; TCRdb's copy has only in-frame clones and leaves some out. This sample has 100,000 to 150,000 clones, with 78% found just once. The TCR originated in a man aged 25-40 years in good health and CMV-seropositive. The sample comprised PBMCs.

Here the CDR3 reads CASSGAQGRNQETQYF. CDR3 DNA sequence: TGTGCCAGCAGTGGAGCACAGGGGCGAAACCAAGAGACCCAGTACTTC. The chain recombines TRBV6-1 with TRBJ2-5, with 7 bases fitting TRBD1. This CDR3 region has 16 residues. Germline CDR1 and CDR2: MNHNS and SASEGT. V shed 4 bases and J 0 bases; nucleotides not matched to a gene: 8.